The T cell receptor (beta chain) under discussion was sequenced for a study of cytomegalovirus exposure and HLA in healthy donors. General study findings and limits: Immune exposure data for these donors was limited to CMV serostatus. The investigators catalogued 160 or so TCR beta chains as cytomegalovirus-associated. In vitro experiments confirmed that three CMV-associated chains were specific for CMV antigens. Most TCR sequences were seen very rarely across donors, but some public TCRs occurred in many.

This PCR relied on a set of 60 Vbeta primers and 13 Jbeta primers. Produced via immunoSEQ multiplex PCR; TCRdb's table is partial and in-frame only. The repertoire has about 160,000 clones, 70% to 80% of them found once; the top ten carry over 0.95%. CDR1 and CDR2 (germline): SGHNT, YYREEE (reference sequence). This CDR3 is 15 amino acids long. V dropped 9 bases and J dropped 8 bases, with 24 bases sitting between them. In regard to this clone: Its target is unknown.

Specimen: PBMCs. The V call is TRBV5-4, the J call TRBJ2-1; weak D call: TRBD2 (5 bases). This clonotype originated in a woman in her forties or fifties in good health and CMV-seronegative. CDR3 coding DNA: TGTGCCACGCGCCCCGGGGTTTTACCTACACATGAGCAGTTCTTC. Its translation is CATRPGVLPTHEQFF.